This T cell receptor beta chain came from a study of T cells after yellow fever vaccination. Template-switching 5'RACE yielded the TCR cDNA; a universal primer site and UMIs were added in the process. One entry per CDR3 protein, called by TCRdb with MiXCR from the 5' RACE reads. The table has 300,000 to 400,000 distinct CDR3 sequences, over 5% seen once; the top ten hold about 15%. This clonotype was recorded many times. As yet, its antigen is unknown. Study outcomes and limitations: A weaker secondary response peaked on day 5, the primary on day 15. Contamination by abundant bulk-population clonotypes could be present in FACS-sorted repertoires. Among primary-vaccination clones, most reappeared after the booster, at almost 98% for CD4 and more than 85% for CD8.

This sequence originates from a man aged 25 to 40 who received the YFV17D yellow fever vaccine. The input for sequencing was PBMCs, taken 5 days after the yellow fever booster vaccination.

The CDR3 DNA follows: TGTGCCAGCAGCTTGGGGAGATTAGAGACCCAGTACTTC. It encodes CASSLGRLETQYF. V gene TRBV28 combines with J gene TRBJ2-5, with D possibly being TRBD2 (5 bases). Trimming took off 6 bases at V and 4 bases at J, with 12 bases between the two ends. Germline loops: CDR1 MDHEN, CDR2 SYDVKM. The CDR3 totals 13 residues.